This T cell receptor beta chain originates from a study of blood T cell repertoires in COVID-19. Across the study: Nucleic acid was either cDNA or gDNA, and it came from T cells, B-cell-depleted T cells, or PBMCs.

Sequenced by immunoSEQ multiplex PCR; TCRdb stores in-frame clones only, minus some. The table lists 90,000 to 120,000 clones, approximately 88% of them singletons. Germline assignment: CDR1 SNHLY and CDR2 FYNNEI. The CDR3 has 13 amino acids. V was pared by 7 bases and J by 6 bases, with 13 bases between. Sequencing was carried out using peripheral blood. The chain links TRBV2 to TRBJ1-5, with D perhaps TRBD1 (5 bases). The clonotype originates from a woman aged 55-69 years with acute or convalescent COVID-19. The CDR3 nucleotides read TGTGCCAGCATGGGGGGGGTGGGTCAGCCCCAGCATTTT. Encoded protein: CASMGGVGQPQHF.